This TCR beta chain emerged from a study of chemoradiotherapy in HPV16-positive cancers. Trimming cost V 3 bases and J 8 bases, with 14 bases left between them. The length of the CDR3 is 14 residues. CDR1 is SEHNR, CDR2 FQNEAQ, per germline (reference sequence). Sequenced by immunoSEQ multiplex PCR; TCRdb stores in-frame clones only, minus some. The data show some 5,600 clones, approximately 80% seen once. This clone appeared a few times. Sequenced material: tumor tissue, taken from a patient who underwent chemoradiotherapy. The chain uses TRBV7-9 and TRBJ1-5; D is unresolved. This sequence was found in a human donor with HPV-associated anogenital cancer. The CDR3 DNA is TGTGCCAGCAGCTTTGGTGGTGATGGCAAGCCCCAGCATTTT. This gives the protein CASSFGGDGKPQHF.